The next 23 T cell receptor beta chains were all read from a single sample in a study of neurological immune-mediated disorders. Indicated time point: longitudinal time-point 3. TCRdb ran MiXCR on the 5' RACE reads and lists one entry per CDR3 protein. The table lists some 43,000 distinct CDR3 sequences, about 13% of them singletons. Specimen: PBMCs. The receptors come from a male donor with HTLV-1-associated myelopathy (HAM/TSP).

This clonotype was recorded a few times. The genes are TRBV20-1 and TRBJ2-7; D gene unclear. The germline V gene encodes CDR1 DFQATT and CDR2 SNEGSKA (reference sequence). Between the trimmed V and J ends, which lost 3 bases and 2 bases, there was a span of 11 bases. The CDR3 has 13 residues. The CDR3 DNA sequence: TGCAGTGCTAGGGTCCTTATCCCCTACGAGCAGTACTTC. Translating gives CSARVLIPYEQYF.

The chain employs TRBV5-5 and TRBJ2-7; 8 nucleotides match TRBD1. Germline V CDR1 and CDR2: SGHKS, YYEKEE (reference sequence). J lost 6 bases, V lost 1 base, and 12 bases had no gene match. This CDR3 has 16 residues. The CDR3 DNA sequence: TGTGCCAGCAGCTTGTTTTCACAGGGGGGTTTTTCCGAGCAGTACTTC. It specifies CASSLFSQGGFSEQYF.

This clonotype was seen ten or more times. This may stem from a read error, because a much larger clone lies one nucleotide away. This chain joins TRBV5-1 and TRBJ2-7, with a tentative D call TRBD1 (5 bases). The CDR3 is 13 amino acids. Germline V gives CDR1 SGHRS, CDR2 YFSETQ. CDR3 DNA sequence: TGCGCCAACAGCTTGCGGCAGGGCTACGAGCAGTACTTC. Its protein product is CANSLRQGYEQYF.

A note on this clonotype: Because it lacks the conserved phenylalanine or tryptophan at the end, this CDR3 is likely a read error. V gene TRBV20-1 combines with J gene TRBJ2-3; tentative D call: TRBD1 (5 bases). Germline V lookup: CDR1 DFQATT, CDR2 SNEGSKA (reference sequence). This CDR3 contains 15 residues. With 6 bases removed from V and 3 bases from J, the gap between germline ends came to 19 bases. The CDR3, as DNA: TGCAGTGCCTCAATTGGGGCCCCCCGGACAGATACGCAGTATTAT. Protein product: CSASIGAPRTDTQYY.

This clonotype was seen repeatedly, ten times or more. J is TRBJ1-6 and V is TRBV5-5; D not resolved. The germline CDR1 and CDR2 sequences are SGHKS and YYEKEE (reference sequence). The V gene lost 3 bases and the J gene lost 2 bases, with 6 bases spanning the gap. The CDR3 contains 14 residues. As DNA, the CDR3 is TGTGCCAGCAGCTCCCTCCCCTATAATTCACCCCTCCACTTT. It translates to CASSSLPYNSPLHF. The full variable domain, in which reference TRBV5-5 and TRBJ1-6 provide the parts outside the CDR3, is DAGVTQSPTHLIKTRGQQVTLRCSPISGHKSVSWYQQVLGQGPQFIFQYYEKEERGRGNFPDRFSARQFPNYSSELNVNALLLGDSALYLCASSSLPYNSPLHFGNGTRLTVT.

In this sample, this clonotype turned up many times. The J gene is TRBJ2-7, the V gene TRBV12-3 or TRBV12-4; D may be TRBD1 or TRBD2 (5 bases each). CDR3 size: 14 residues. With 5 bases removed from V and 2 bases from J, the gap between germline ends came to 13 bases. The CDR3 here is CASSPGTVAYEQYF. In nucleotides, the CDR3 is TGTGCCAGCAGTCCCGGGACGGTCGCCTACGAGCAGTACTTC.

This clonotype has at least ten counts. The genes are TRBV10-2 and TRBJ2-5; possible D gene TRBD1, 6 bases. Trimming shortened V by 1 base and J by 4 bases, and 10 bases separated the two germline ends. The V gene's germline CDR1 is WSHSY and CDR2 SAAADI. This CDR3 has 14 residues. CDR3 residues: CASSELWGRETQYF. CDR3 in DNA: TGCGCCAGCAGTGAGTTATGGGGGCGAGAGACCCAGTACTTC.

The CDR3 region is CASSHPPGTATEAFF. As DNA, the CDR3 is TGTGCCAGCAGCCACCCGCCTGGGACAGCGACTGAAGCTTTCTTT. The chain joins TRBV3-1 to TRBJ1-1; 7 bases match TRBD1. Trimming at V came to 3 bases and at J to 5 bases, leaving 9 bases not matched to a gene. The V gene's germline CDR1 is LGHDT and CDR2 YNNKEL (reference sequence). CDR3 length: 15 residues. Full variable domain (rest looked up from reference TRBV3-1 and TRBJ1-1): DTAVSQTPKYLVTQMGNDKSIKCEQNLGHDTMYWYKQDSKKFLKIMFSYNNKELIINETVPNRFSPKSPDKAHLNLHINSLELGDSAVYFCASSHPPGTATEAFFGQGTRLTVV.

The V call is TRBV10-3, the J call TRBJ2-7; D remains ambiguous. The germline V gene encodes CDR1 ENHRY and CDR2 SYGVKD. The germline V and J ends were trimmed by 1 base and 1 base, with 11 bases remaining between them. The CDR3 sequence is 15 residues long. DNA of the CDR3: TGTGCCATCAGTGAGTACCACGACAATTCCTACGAGCAGTACTTC. It codes for CAISEYHDNSYEQYF.

By its share, this clonotype is medium-sized. The chain employs TRBV10-3 and TRBJ1-6, with a possible D match to TRBD1 (5 bases). Germline V lookup: CDR1 ENHRY, CDR2 SYGVKD. The CDR3 runs 13 residues. V lost 6 bases to trimming and J lost 10 bases, with 13 bases between them. The CDR3 is CAIRGQGSSPLHF. CDR3 DNA: TGTGCCATCAGGGGGCAGGGAAGCTCACCCCTCCACTTT.

This clonotype was seen ten or more times. V gene TRBV7-8 combines with J gene TRBJ1-1; D uncertain. Looked up from germline, CDR1 is SGHVS and CDR2 is FQNEAQ. This CDR3 region has 13 residues. The V gene lost 3 bases and the J gene lost 7 bases, with 12 bases spanning the gap. CDR3 loop: CASSFGSLFEAFF. CDR3 in DNA: TGTGCCAGCAGCTTCGGGAGTCTGTTTGAAGCTTTCTTT.

This clonotype was seen ten or more times. The chain combines TRBV12-3 or TRBV12-4 with TRBJ2-4, with D unclear. This CDR3 region has 15 residues. With 5 bases removed from V and 1 base from J, the gap between germline ends came to 12 bases. The CDR3 reads CASSPPLVAKNIQYF. The CDR3 DNA follows: TGTGCCAGCAGTCCACCATTGGTGGCCAAAAACATTCAGTACTTC.

This chain uses TRBV28 with TRBJ2-5, with D maybe TRBD2 (6 bases). The CDR3 length is 13 residues. CDR1 and CDR2 from the germline V gene are MDHEN and SYDVKM. Trimming removed 7 bases at V and 5 bases at J, with 14 bases between. The CDR3: CASTRRGGETQYF. In nucleotides, the CDR3 is TGTGCCAGCACCAGGAGGGGTGGGGAGACCCAGTACTTC. Drawing the rest from reference TRBV28 and TRBJ2-5, the complete variable domain is DVKVTQSSRYLVKRTGEKVFLECVQDMDHENMFWYRQDPGLGLRLIYFSYDVKMKEKGDIPEGYSVSREKKERFSLILESASTNQTSMYLCASTRRGGETQYFGPGTRLLVL.

This clonotype was seen at least ten times. The rearrangement uses TRBV5-1 and TRBJ2-3; possibly TRBD1 for D (5 bases). V dropped 4 bases and J dropped 0 bases, with 15 bases sitting between them. The length of the CDR3 is 16 residues. The germline gives CDR1 SGHRS, CDR2 YFSETQ. CDR3 region: CASSRTPTGSTDTQYF. DNA of the CDR3: TGCGCCAGCAGCCGGACCCCCACAGGCAGCACAGATACGCAGTATTTT.

This clonotype was observed many times. The chain combines TRBV5-6 with TRBJ1-1; TRBD1 matches 9 bases. The CDR3 consists of 14 residues. V dropped 4 bases and J dropped 5; count of bases not matched to a gene: 6. The V gene's germline CDR1 is SGHDT and CDR2 YYEEEE. CDR3 protein: CASSAGQGWTEAFF. The CDR3 nucleotides read TGTGCCAGCAGCGCGGGACAGGGATGGACTGAAGCTTTCTTT.

This clonotype was observed many times. The chain is built from TRBV5-4 and TRBJ2-2, with 9 positions matching TRBD1. The CDR3 is made up of 15 amino acids. V dropped 5 bases and J dropped 5; count of bases not matched to a gene: 7. Germline V gene lookup returns CDR1 SGHNT and CDR2 YYREEE (reference sequence). This chain's CDR3 is CASSSGTGLTGELFF. In nucleotides, the CDR3 is TGTGCCAGCAGTTCCGGGACAGGGCTGACCGGGGAGCTGTTTTTT.

This clonotype has a count of ten or more. The rearrangement joins TRBV20-1 to TRBJ2-3; TRBD1 matches 9 bases. CDR1 DFQATT and CDR2 SNEGSKA come from the germline V gene (reference sequence). V dropped 6 bases and J dropped 1; count of bases not matched to a gene: 14. The CDR3 has 17 amino acids. In DNA, the CDR3 is TGCAGTGCGACCGGGACAGGGAGGTTTGTGGGCACAGATACGCAGTATTTT. This sequence encodes CSATGTGRFVGTDTQYF.

This clonotype was picked up many times. The chain links TRBV20-1 to TRBJ2-7; D is ambiguous. V was shortened by 2 bases and J by 7 bases, with 18 bases between the two germline ends. The CDR3 covers 14 residues. Germline values: CDR1 DFQATT, CDR2 SNEGSKA (reference sequence). The CDR3 nucleotides are TGCAGTGCTAGATTCCCCAGGCCCTTGGGGGAGCAGTACTTC. It encodes CSARFPRPLGEQYF.

This clonotype was observed many times. This chain joins TRBV10-3 and TRBJ1-6, with D possibly TRBD1 on 5 matching bases. Germline V gene data show CDR1 as ENHRY and CDR2 as SYGVKD. The CDR3 is 14 residues long. V was cut by 7 bases and J by 5 bases, with 12 bases left in between. In DNA, the CDR3 is TGTGCCATCAAGGCAGACAGCGATAATTCACCCCTCCACTTT. Translating it yields CAIKADSDNSPLHF.

This clonotype was picked up many times. V gene TRBV5-1 combines with J gene TRBJ2-7; 8 bases match TRBD1. V shed 5 bases, J shed 4 bases, and the junction held 11 bases outside the gene matches. Germline CDR1 and CDR2: SGHRS and YFSETQ. The length of the CDR3 is 15 residues. The CDR3 sequence: CASREMRQGRYEQYF. The CDR3 coding sequence is TGCGCCAGCAGAGAAATGAGACAGGGGAGGTACGAGCAGTACTTC. The full variable domain, its missing parts supplied by reference TRBV5-1 and TRBJ2-7, is KAGVTQTPRYLIKTRGQQVTLSCSPISGHRSVSWYQQTPGQGLQFLFEYFSETQRNKGNFPGRFSGRQFSNSRSEMNVSTLELGDSALYLCASREMRQGRYEQYFGPGTRLTVT.

This clonotype turned up a few times. The rearrangement links TRBV6-6 to TRBJ1-5; the D is unclear. Per germline, CDR1 MNHNY and CDR2 SVGAGI (reference sequence). Trimming pared 0 bases from V and 4 bases from J, leaving 10 bases between. The CDR3 spans 15 residues. CDR3 amino acids: CASSYSNTLNQPQHF. CDR3 bases: TGTGCCAGCAGTTACTCGAATACGTTAAATCAGCCCCAGCATTTT.

This clonotype was counted at least ten times. The rearrangement uses TRBV5-6 and TRBJ1-2; D gene uncertain. Trimming pared 2 bases from V and 3 bases from J, leaving 17 bases between. The CDR3 runs 16 residues. Germline V lookup: CDR1 SGHDT, CDR2 YYEEEE. CDR3 DNA: TGTGCCAGCAGCTTAATTAATCCGGGGTTAGACTATGGCTACACCTTC. This translates into CASSLINPGLDYGYTF.

This clonotype was counted many times. V and J are TRBV20-1 and TRBJ2-5; 11 nucleotides align to TRBD2. The CDR3 covers 15 residues. Germline V gene data show CDR1 as DFQATT and CDR2 as SNEGSKA (reference sequence). The J segment lost 5 bases and the V segment lost 0 bases, leaving 5 bases of the junction unmatched. CDR3 residues: CSARDPSGGLETQYF. CDR3 sequence (DNA): TGCAGTGCTAGAGATCCTAGCGGGGGGTTGGAGACCCAGTACTTC.